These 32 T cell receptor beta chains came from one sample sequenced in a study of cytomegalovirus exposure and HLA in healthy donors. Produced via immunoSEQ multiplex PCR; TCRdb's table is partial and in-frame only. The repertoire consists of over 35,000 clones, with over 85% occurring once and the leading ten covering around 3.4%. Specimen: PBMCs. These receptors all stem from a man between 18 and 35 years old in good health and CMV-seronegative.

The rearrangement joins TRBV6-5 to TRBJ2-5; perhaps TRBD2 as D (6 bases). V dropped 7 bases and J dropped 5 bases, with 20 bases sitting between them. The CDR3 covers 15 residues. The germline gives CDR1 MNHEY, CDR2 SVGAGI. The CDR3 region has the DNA TGTGCCAGCACCATCGGAGGCCTAGCGTGGGAGACCCAGTACTTC. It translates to CASTIGGLAWETQYF.

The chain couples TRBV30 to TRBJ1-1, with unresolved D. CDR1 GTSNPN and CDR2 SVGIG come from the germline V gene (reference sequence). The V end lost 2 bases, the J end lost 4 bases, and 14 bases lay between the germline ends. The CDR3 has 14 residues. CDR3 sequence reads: CAWSPGPRSTEAFF. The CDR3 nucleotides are TGTGCCTGGAGTCCCGGTCCGCGGAGCACTGAAGCTTTCTTT.

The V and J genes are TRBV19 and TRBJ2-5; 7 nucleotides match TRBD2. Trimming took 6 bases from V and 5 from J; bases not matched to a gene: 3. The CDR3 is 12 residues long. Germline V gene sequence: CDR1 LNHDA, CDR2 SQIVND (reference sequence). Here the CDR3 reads CASSPGGETQYF. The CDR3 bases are TGTGCCAGTAGCCCCGGGGGGGAGACCCAGTACTTC.

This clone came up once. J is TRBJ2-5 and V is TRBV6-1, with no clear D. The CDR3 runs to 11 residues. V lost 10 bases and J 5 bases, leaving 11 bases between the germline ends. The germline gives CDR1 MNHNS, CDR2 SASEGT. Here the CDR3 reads CAITVLETQYF. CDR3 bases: TGTGCCATTACAGTCTTGGAGACCCAGTACTTC.

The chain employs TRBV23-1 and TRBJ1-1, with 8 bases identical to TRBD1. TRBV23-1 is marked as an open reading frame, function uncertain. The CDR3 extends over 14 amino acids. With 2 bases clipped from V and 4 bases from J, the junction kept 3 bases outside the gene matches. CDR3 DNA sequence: TGCGCCAGCAGTCAAGCCGGACAGGGCACTGAAGCTTTCTTT. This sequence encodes CASSQAGQGTEAFF.

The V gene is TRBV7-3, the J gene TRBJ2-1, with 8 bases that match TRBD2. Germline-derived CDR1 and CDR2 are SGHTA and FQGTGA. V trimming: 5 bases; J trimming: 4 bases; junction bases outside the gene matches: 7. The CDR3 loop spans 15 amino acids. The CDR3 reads CASSRLTSGYNEQFF. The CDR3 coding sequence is TGTGCCAGCAGCCGGCTTACTAGCGGATACAATGAGCAGTTCTTC.

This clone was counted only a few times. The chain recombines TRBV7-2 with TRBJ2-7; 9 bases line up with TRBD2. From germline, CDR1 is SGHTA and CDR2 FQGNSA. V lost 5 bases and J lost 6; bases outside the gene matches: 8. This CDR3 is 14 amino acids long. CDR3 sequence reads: CASSRPGLAREQYF. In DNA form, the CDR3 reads TGTGCCAGCAGCAGGCCGGGACTAGCTCGCGAGCAGTACTTC.

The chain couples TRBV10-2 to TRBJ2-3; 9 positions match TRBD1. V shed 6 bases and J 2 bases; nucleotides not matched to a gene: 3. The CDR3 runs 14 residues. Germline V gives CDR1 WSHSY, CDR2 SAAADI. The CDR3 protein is CASRRTGDTDTQYF. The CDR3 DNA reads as TGCGCCAGCAGAAGGACAGGGGACACAGATACGCAGTATTTT.

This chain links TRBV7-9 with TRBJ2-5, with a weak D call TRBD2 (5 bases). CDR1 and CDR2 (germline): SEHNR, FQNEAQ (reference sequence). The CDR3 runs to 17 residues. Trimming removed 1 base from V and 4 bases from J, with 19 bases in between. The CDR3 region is CASSLGRGVTSTETQYF. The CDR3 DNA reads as TGTGCCAGCAGCTTAGGTCGGGGAGTAACTTCCACAGAGACCCAGTACTTC.

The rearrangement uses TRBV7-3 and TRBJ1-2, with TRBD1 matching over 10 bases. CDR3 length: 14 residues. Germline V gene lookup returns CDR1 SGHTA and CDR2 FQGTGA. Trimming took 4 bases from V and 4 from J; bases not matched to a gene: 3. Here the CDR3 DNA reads TGTGCCAGCAGCTCAGACAGGGGGCTCTATGGCTACACCTTC. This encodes CASSSDRGLYGYTF.

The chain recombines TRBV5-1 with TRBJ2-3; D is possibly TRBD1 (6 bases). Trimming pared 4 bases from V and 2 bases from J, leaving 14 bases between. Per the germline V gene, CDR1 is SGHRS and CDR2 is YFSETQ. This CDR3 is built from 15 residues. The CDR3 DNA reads TGCGCCAGCAGCCCCATTACAGGGCCCACAGATACGCAGTATTTT. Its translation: CASSPITGPTDTQYF.

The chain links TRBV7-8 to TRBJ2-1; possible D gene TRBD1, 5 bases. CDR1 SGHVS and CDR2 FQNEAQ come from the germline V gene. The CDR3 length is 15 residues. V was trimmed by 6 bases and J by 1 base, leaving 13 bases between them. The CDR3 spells CASRLIGASYNEQFF. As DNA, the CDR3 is TGTGCCAGCAGGCTAATAGGGGCGTCCTACAATGAGCAGTTCTTC.

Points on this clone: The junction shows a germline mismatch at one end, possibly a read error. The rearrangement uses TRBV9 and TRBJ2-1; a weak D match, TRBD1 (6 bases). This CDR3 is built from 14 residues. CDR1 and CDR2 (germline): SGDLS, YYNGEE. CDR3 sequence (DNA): TGTGCCAGCAGCGGCAGGGGCTCCCACAATGAGCAGTTCTTC. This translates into CASSGRGSHNEQFF.

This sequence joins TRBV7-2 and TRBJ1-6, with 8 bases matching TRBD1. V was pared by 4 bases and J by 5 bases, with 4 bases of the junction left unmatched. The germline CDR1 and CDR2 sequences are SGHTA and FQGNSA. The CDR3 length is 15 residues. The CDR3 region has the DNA TGTGCCAGCAGCTGGTCGACAGGGGATAATTCACCCCTCCACTTT. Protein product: CASSWSTGDNSPLHF. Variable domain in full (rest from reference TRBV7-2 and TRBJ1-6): GAGVSQSPSNKVTEKGKDVELRCDPISGHTALYWYRQSLGQGLEFLIYFQGNSAPDKSGLPSDRFSAERTGGSVSTLTIQRTQQEDSAVYLCASSWSTGDNSPLHFGNGTRLTVT.

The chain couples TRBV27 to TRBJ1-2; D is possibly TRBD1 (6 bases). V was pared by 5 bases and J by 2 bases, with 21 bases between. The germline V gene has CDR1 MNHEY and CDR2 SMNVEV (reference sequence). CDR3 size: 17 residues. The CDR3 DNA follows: TGTGCCAGCAGTAACCTCCAGGGGTGGGAACTCAACTATGGCTACACCTTC. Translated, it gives CASSNLQGWELNYGYTF.

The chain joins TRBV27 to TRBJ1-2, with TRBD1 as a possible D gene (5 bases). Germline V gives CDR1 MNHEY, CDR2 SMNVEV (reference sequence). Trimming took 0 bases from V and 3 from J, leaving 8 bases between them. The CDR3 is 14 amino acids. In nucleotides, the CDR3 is TGTGCCAGCAGTTTATCGCGGGGGGACTATGGCTACACCTTC. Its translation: CASSLSRGDYGYTF.

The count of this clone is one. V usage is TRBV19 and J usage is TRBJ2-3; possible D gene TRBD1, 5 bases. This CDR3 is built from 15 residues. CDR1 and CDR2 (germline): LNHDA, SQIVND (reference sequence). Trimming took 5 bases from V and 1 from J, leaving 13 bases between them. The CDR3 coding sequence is TGTGCCAGTAGTCTCGCACAGGTGGGCACAGATACGCAGTATTTT. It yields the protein CASSLAQVGTDTQYF.

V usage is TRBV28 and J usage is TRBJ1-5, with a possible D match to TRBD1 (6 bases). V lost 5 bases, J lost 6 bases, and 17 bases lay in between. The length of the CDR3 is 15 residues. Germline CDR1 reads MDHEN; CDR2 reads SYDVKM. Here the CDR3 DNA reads TGTGCCAGCAGTGGGGCGGGGGGGCAGGGTCAGCCCCAGCATTTT. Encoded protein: CASSGAGGQGQPQHF.

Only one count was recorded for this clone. CDR3 in DNA: TGCAGCGTTGCCCCAGCGGGACTACAAGAGACCCAGTACTTC. This codes for CSVAPAGLQETQYF. This chain joins TRBV29-1 and TRBJ2-5; 7 bases align to TRBD2. The CDR3 has 14 residues. Trimming took 4 bases from V and 2 from J; bases not matched to a gene: 7. Germline CDR1 reads SQVTM; CDR2 reads ANQGSEA.

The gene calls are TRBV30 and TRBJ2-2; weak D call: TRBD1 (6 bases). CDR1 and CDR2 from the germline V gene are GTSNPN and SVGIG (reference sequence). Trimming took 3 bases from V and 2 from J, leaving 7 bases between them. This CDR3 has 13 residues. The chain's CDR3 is CAWRGQNTGELFF. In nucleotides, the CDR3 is TGTGCCTGGAGGGGACAAAACACCGGGGAGCTGTTTTTT.

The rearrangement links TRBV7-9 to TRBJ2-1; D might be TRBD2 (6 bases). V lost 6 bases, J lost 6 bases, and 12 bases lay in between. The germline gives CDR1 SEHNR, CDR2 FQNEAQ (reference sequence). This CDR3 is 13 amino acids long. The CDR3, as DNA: TGTGCCAGCAGGGGGGGACTTCCCAATGAGCAGTTCTTC. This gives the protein CASRGGLPNEQFF.

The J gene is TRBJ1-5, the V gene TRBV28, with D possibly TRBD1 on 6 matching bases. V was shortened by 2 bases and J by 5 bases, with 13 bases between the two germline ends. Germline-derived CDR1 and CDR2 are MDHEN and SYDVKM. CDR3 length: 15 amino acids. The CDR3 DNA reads TGTGCCAGCAGTTTAGGGACAAGTCACTATCAGCCCCAGCATTTT. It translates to CASSLGTSHYQPQHF.

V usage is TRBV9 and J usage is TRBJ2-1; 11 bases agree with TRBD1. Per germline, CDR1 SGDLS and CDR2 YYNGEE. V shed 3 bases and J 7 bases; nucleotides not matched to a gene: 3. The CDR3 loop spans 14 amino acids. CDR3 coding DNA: TGTGCCAGCAGCGGGACAGGGGGCTCGAATGAGCAGTTCTTC. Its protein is CASSGTGGSNEQFF.

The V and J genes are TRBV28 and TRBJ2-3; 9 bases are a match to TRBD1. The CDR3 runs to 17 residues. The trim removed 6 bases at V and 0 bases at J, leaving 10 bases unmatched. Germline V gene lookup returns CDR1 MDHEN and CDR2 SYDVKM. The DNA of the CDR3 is TGTGCCAGCAGCAGACCCGGACAGGGGCGAAGCACAGATACGCAGTATTTT. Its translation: CASSRPGQGRSTDTQYF.

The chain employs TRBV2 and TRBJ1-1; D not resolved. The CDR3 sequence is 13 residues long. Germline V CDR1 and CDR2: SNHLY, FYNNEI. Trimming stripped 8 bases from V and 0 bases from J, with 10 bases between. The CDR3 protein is CASGSEVNTEAFF. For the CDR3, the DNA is TGTGCCAGCGGTAGTGAAGTGAACACTGAAGCTTTCTTT.

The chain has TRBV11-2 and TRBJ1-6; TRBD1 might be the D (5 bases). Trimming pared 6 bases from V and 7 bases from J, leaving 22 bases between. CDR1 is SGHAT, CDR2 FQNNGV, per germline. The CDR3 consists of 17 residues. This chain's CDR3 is CASRKPGLTSANSPLHF. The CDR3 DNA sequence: TGTGCCAGCAGGAAACCGGGACTCACGTCGGCAAATTCACCCCTCCACTTT.

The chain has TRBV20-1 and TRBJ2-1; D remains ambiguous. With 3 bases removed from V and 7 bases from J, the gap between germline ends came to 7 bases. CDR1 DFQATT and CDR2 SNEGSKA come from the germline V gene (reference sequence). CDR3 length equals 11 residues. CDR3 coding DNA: TGCAGTGCTAGGGTCCGGAATGAGCAGTTCTTC. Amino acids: CSARVRNEQFF.

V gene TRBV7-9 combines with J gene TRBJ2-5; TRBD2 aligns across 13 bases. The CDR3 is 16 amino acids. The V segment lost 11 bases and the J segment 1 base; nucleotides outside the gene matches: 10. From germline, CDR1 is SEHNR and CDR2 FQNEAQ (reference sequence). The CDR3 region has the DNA TGTGCCGCCGGACTAGCGGGAGAGGGGGTCCAAGAGACCCAGTACTTC. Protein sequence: CAAGLAGEGVQETQYF.

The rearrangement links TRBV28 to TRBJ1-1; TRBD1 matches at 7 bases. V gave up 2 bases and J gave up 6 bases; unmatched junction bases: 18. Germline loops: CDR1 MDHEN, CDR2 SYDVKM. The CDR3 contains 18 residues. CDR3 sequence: CASSLPTLGTAEVPEAFF. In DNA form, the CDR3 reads TGTGCCAGCAGTTTACCCACCCTAGGGACAGCTGAAGTCCCTGAAGCTTTCTTT. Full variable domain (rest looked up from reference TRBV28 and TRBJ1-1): DVKVTQSSRYLVKRTGEKVFLECVQDMDHENMFWYRQDPGLGLRLIYFSYDVKMKEKGDIPEGYSVSREKKERFSLILESASTNQTSMYLCASSLPTLGTAEVPEAFFGQGTRLTVV.

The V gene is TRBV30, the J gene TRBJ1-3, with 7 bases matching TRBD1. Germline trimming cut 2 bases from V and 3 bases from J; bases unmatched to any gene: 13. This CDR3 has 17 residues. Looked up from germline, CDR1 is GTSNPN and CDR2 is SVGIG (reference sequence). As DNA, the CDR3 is TGTGCCTGGAGTCGGGGTCTCAGGGGGACTAGTGGAAACACCATATATTTT. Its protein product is CAWSRGLRGTSGNTIYF.

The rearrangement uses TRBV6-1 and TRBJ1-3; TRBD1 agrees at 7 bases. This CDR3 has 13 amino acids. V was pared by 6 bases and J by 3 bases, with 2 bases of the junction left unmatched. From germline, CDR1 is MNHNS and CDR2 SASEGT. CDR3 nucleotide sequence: TGTGCCAGCAGACAGGGGAGTGGAAACACCATATATTTT. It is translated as CASRQGSGNTIYF.

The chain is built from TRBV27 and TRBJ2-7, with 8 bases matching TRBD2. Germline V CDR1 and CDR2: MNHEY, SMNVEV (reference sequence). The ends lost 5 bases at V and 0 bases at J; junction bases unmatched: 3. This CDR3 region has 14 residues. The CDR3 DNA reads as TGTGCCAGCAGTAGCGGGAGTGGCTCCTACGAGCAGTACTTC. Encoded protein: CASSSGSGSYEQYF.